This entry lists 16 T cell receptor beta chains sequenced from one sample in a study of T cell repertoires in cytomegalovirus infection. TCRdb re-analysed the reads in MiXCR, keeping a single row per CDR3 protein. The data hold 70,000 to 75,000 distinct CDR3 sequences, with 3.5% to 4% observed a single time. The sample comprised PBMCs. The origin of the receptors is a human donor in good health (CMV status not recorded). Some clones in this sample may be carry-over from other donors' samples.

This clonotype was counted many times. The rearrangement joins TRBV12-3 or TRBV12-4 to TRBJ1-3; TRBD1 agrees at 7 bases. The CDR3 runs to 14 residues. The ends lost 7 bases at V and 0 bases at J; junction bases unmatched: 3. CDR3 DNA sequence: TGTGCCAGCAAACAGGGGCCCTCTGGAAACACCATATATTTT. It yields the protein CASKQGPSGNTIYF.

This clonotype was observed many times. V gene TRBV7-2 combines with J gene TRBJ1-1; tentatively, D is TRBD1 (6 bases). The CDR3 covers 13 residues. CDR1 and CDR2 (germline): SGHTA, FQGNSA. V was pared by 3 bases and J by 7 bases, with 12 bases between. CDR3 in amino acids: CASSFNRASEAFF. CDR3 in DNA: TGTGCCAGCAGCTTTAACAGGGCTAGTGAAGCTTTCTTT.

The table lists this clonotype with many counts. This chain links TRBV29-1 with TRBJ2-1, with a tentative D call TRBD2 (5 bases). V lost 7 bases, J lost 10 bases, and 11 bases lay in between. The CDR3 has 10 amino acids. Germline CDR1 reads SQVTM; CDR2 reads ANQGSEA. As DNA, the CDR3 is TGCAGCGGGGCTCGGGGAGAGCAGTTCTTC. Protein product: CSGARGEQFF.

This clonotype has ten or more counts. This sequence joins TRBV28 and TRBJ2-5, with D perhaps matching TRBD1 (5 bases). This CDR3 contains 14 residues. Germline loops: CDR1 MDHEN, CDR2 SYDVKM. The germline V and J ends were trimmed by 4 bases and 5 bases, with 14 bases remaining between them. The CDR3 DNA sequence: TGTGCCAGCAGTTATCCAGGGTTTCAGGAGACCCAGTACTTC. As protein: CASSYPGFQETQYF.

This clonotype was recorded at least ten times. The CDR3 protein is CASSFQGGNTGELFF. Here the CDR3 DNA reads TGTGCCAGCAGCTTCCAGGGTGGAAACACCGGGGAGCTGTTTTTT. V and J are TRBV7-3 and TRBJ2-2; the D gene is possibly TRBD1 (5 bases). CDR1 is SGHTA, CDR2 FQGTGA, per germline. The CDR3 has 15 residues. V was cut by 3 bases and J by 2 bases, with 10 bases left in between. The full variable domain, in which reference TRBV7-3 and TRBJ2-2 provide the parts outside the CDR3, is GAGVSQTPSNKVTEKGKYVELRCDPISGHTALYWYRQSLGQGPEFLIYFQGTGAADDSGLPNDRFFAVRPEGSVSTLKIQRTERGDSAVYLCASSFQGGNTGELFFGEGSRLTVL.

This clonotype was found many times. V is TRBV7-8 and J is TRBJ2-1; 7 positions agree with TRBD2. This CDR3 is built from 15 residues. Trimming took 3 bases from V and 9 from J; bases not matched to a gene: 11. CDR1 and CDR2 from the germline V gene are SGHVS and FQNEAQ. The CDR3 loop is CASSFSAGVRGEQFF. CDR3 nucleotides: TGTGCCAGCAGCTTCTCTGCGGGAGTAAGGGGTGAGCAGTTCTTC.

This clonotype has a count of ten or more. Here the CDR3 reads CASSDAGYYFAFF. In DNA, the CDR3 is TGTGCCAGCAGTGACGCAGGGTATTACTTCGCTTTCTTT. This rearrangement joins TRBV12-3 or TRBV12-4 to TRBJ1-1, with D perhaps TRBD1 (5 bases). CDR3 size: 13 residues. The ends were cut back, 5 bases at V and 11 bases at J, with 18 bases in the middle.

This clonotype appeared a few times. The chain has TRBV7-6 and TRBJ2-1, with TRBD1 identical over 7 bases. This CDR3 region has 17 residues. J was trimmed by 3 bases and V by 1 base; bases with no gene match: 9. The germline V gene has CDR1 SGHVS and CDR2 FNYEAQ. DNA of the CDR3: TGTGCCAGCAGCTTAGGTATTCGGGACAGTAACTACAATGAGCAGTTCTTC. Residues: CASSLGIRDSNYNEQFF.

This clonotype was counted ten times or more. V and J are TRBV4-1 and TRBJ2-1, with 9 bases lining up with TRBD2. This CDR3 has 13 amino acids. With V trimmed by 4 bases and J by 9 bases, 4 bases remained unmatched. Germline values: CDR1 MGHRA, CDR2 YSYEKL. For the CDR3, the DNA is TGCGCCAGCAGCCTTGCGGGAGGGGTTGAGCAGTTCTTC. It specifies CASSLAGGVEQFF.

This clonotype was picked up many times. J is TRBJ1-1 and V is TRBV4-3, with a possible D match to TRBD1 (6 bases). This CDR3 spans 14 amino acids. Germline CDR1 reads LGHNA; CDR2 reads YSLEER. The V end lost 5 bases, the J end lost 4 bases, and 14 bases lay between the germline ends. CDR3 amino acids: CASSAFRGGTEAFF. The CDR3 DNA reads as TGCGCCAGCAGCGCCTTCAGGGGAGGCACTGAAGCTTTCTTT.

This clonotype was seen at least ten times. The chain carries TRBV5-4 and TRBJ2-7, with 7 bases matching TRBD1. Germline CDR1 and CDR2: SGHNT and YYREEE (reference sequence). The V segment lost 4 bases and the J segment 7 bases; nucleotides outside the gene matches: 17. This CDR3 contains 16 residues. The CDR3 DNA sequence: TGTGCCAGCAGCGCCGGGACAGCCGGCGGGCGTGGGGAGCAGTACTTC. Amino acids: CASSAGTAGGRGEQYF.

The rearrangement links TRBV28 to TRBJ2-7; D tentatively fits TRBD1 or TRBD2 (6 bases each). Germline-derived CDR1 and CDR2 are MDHEN and SYDVKM. CDR3 length: 15 residues. Trimming took 6 bases from V and 6 from J, leaving 21 bases between them. CDR3 coding DNA: TGTGCCAGCAGCCCCGCCGGGGGCGGGCCGGGCGAGCAGTACTTC. As protein: CASSPAGGGPGEQYF. Together with reference TRBV28 and TRBJ2-7, the CDR3 gives the full variable domain: DVKVTQSSRYLVKRTGEKVFLECVQDMDHENMFWYRQDPGLGLRLIYFSYDVKMKEKGDIPEGYSVSREKKERFSLILESASTNQTSMYLCASSPAGGGPGEQYFGPGTRLTVT.

This clonotype was recorded at least ten times. The chain couples TRBV20-1 to TRBJ2-7; D gene unclear. This CDR3 has 12 amino acids. Germline V gives CDR1 DFQATT, CDR2 SNEGSKA (reference sequence). The ends were cut back, 5 bases at V and 3 bases at J, with 11 bases in the middle. CDR3 protein: CSAGQADYEQYF. The DNA for the CDR3 is TGCAGTGCTGGGCAGGCCGACTACGAGCAGTACTTC.

This clonotype occurred many times. The J gene is TRBJ2-1, the V gene TRBV7-2; no firm D call. The V and J ends lost 5 bases and 7 bases respectively, with 15 bases between them. This CDR3 is built from 14 residues. Germline lookup yields CDR1 SGHTA and CDR2 FQGNSA. The CDR3 here is CASSVGPVVNEQFF. The CDR3 DNA follows: TGTGCCAGCAGCGTAGGCCCGGTTGTGAATGAGCAGTTCTTC.

This clonotype was picked up many times. The chain joins TRBV20-1 to TRBJ2-4; D is unresolved. Per the germline V gene, CDR1 is DFQATT and CDR2 is SNEGSKA (reference sequence). There are 16 residues in the CDR3. V dropped 6 bases and J dropped 0 bases, with 18 bases sitting between them. As DNA, the CDR3 is TGCAGTGCCTCAGTTTTATCGGGTTTAGCCAAAAACATTCAGTACTTC. Translating gives CSASVLSGLAKNIQYF.

This clonotype has a count of ten or more. This chain links TRBV7-2 with TRBJ1-5, with D tentatively TRBD1 (6 bases). Germline loops: CDR1 SGHTA, CDR2 FQGNSA. The CDR3 sequence is 13 residues long. V was clipped by 5 bases and J by 4 bases, with 9 bases between them. CDR3 in amino acids: CASSRGPNQPQHF. CDR3 coding DNA: TGTGCCAGCAGCCGGGGGCCGAATCAGCCCCAGCATTTT.